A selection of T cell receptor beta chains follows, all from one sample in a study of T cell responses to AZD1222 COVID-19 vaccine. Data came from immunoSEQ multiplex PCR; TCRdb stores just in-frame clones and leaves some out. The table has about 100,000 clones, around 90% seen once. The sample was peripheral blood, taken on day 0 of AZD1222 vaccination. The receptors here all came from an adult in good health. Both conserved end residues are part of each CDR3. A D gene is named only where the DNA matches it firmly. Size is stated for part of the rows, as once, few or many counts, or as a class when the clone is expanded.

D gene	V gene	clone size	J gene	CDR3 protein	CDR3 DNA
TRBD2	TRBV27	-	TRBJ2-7	CASRPLAGPPEQYF	TGTGCCAGCCGCCCACTAGCGGGTCCCCCTGAGCAGTACTTC
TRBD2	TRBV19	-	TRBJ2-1	CASRKVAGGPGSYNEQFF	TGTGCCAGTAGAAAGGTAGCGGGAGGGCCTGGGTCCTACAATGAGCAGTTCTTC
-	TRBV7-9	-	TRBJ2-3	CASSFSQGTDTQYF	TGTGCCAGCAGCTTTTCACAGGGTACAGATACGCAGTATTTT
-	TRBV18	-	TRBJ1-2	CASSPPVVRNYGYTF	TGTGCCAGCTCACCACCGGTCGTGAGGAACTATGGCTACACCTTC
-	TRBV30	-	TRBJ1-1	CAWSHRPEAFF	TGTGCCTGGAGTCATCGCCCTGAAGCTTTCTTT
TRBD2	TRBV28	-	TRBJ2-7	CASSPPPGLADIKKNEQYF	TGTGCCAGCAGTCCGCCGCCTGGACTAGCGGACATAAAGAAAAACGAGCAGTACTTC
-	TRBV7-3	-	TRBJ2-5	CASSLMQGSQETQYF	TGTGCCAGCAGCTTAATGCAGGGGTCACAAGAGACCCAGTACTTC
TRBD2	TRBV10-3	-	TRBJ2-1	CAISVRPTSGISGEQFF	TGTGCCATCAGTGTACGACCGACTAGCGGGATCTCGGGTGAGCAGTTCTTC
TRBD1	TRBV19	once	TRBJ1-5	CASSIAPDRAQPQHF	TGTGCCAGTAGTATAGCCCCGGACAGGGCTCAGCCCCAGCATTTT
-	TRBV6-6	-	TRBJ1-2	CASSFPSESEDDGYTF	TGTGCCAGCAGTTTCCCCTCCGAATCAGAAGATGATGGCTACACCTTC
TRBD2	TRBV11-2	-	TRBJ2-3	CASSSGGRTDTQYF	TGTGCCAGCAGCTCGGGAGGGAGAACAGATACGCAGTATTTT
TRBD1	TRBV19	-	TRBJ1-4	CASSSRTGTAHEKLFF	TGTGCCAGTAGTTCAAGGACAGGGACTGCCCATGAAAAACTGTTTTTT
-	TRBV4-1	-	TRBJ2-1	CASSLQDYEQFF	TGCGCCAGCAGCTTACAGGATTATGAGCAGTTCTTC
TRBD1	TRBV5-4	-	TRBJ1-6	CASSLGQGSSPLHF	TGTGCCAGCAGCTTGGGACAGGGGTCTTCACCCCTCCACTTT
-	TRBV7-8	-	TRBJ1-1	CASSPQVMTTEAFF	TGTGCCAGCAGCCCACAGGTCATGACCACTGAAGCTTTCTTT
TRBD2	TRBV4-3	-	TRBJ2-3	CASSQATSGRSTDTQYF	TGCGCCAGCAGCCAAGCGACTAGCGGGAGGAGCACAGATACGCAGTATTTT
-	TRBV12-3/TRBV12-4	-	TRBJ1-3	CASSVNRWNTIYF	TGTGCCAGCAGTGTAAACAGGTGGAACACCATATATTTT
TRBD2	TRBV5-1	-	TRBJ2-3	CASSLSLAGGPSKTDTQYF	TGCGCCAGCAGCTTGTCTCTAGCGGGAGGTCCCTCTAAGACAGATACGCAGTATTTT
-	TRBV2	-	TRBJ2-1	CASSVLNGPNNEQFF	TGTGCCAGCAGTGTATTGAACGGCCCAAACAATGAGCAGTTCTTC
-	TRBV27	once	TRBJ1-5	CASSLSGEDQPQHF	TGTGCCAGCAGTTTATCAGGGGAGGATCAGCCCCAGCATTTT
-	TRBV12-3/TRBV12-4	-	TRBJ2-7	CASSLDYYYEQYF	TGTGCCAGCAGTTTGGACTACTACTACGAGCAGTACTTC
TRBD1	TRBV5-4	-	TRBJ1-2	CASSLQGARYGYTF	TGTGCCAGCAGCTTGCAGGGGGCCCGATATGGCTACACCTTC
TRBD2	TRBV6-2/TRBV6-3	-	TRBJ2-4	CASSPGLAGGSLQYF	TGTGCCAGCAGTCCGGGACTAGCGGGAGGTAGTCTTCAGTACTTC
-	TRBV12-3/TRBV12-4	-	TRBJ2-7	CASSFWGYEQYF	TGTGCCAGCAGTTTTTGGGGATACGAGCAGTACTTC